This TCR beta chain emerged from a study of T cell repertoires in cytomegalovirus infection (dated by TCRdb to between 2018 and 2021). About the investigation overall: Peptide stimulations targeted recently identified HLA-C-restricted CMV epitopes, whose presentation resists viral immunomodulation, together with well-studied HLA-B-restricted epitopes. Donor HLA type was relevant to the analysis, because carriage of CMV infection together with the matching HLA type was indicated by public TCR beta signatures. Overall results and qualifications from the work: In the ex vivo response, HLA-C-restricted CMV-specific TCR beta clonotypes were dominant, and in two of eight donors the single most frequent clonotype came from this HLA-C-restricted group. In both this cohort and an independent cohort of some 370 donors, the cumulative frequency of public TCR beta family members distinguished carriers of CMV infection plus the relevant HLA type.

The germline ends are 11 bases apart after V is trimmed by 1 base and J by 0 bases. Measured from the cysteine to the phenylalanine, the CDR3 is 16 residues long. Only CDR3 DNA is held: 48 bases, read in frame from base 1. CDR1 SGHVS and CDR2 FNYEAQ were looked up in the germline V gene. This clonotype has only a few counts. Its antigen specificity is not known. No base quality values were provided; no much bigger clone lies one nucleotide off. Sequencing was performed on an Illumina HiSeq 1500. TCRdb trimmed public reads at Q25 via fastp, called clones via MiXCR and kept in-frame beta chains. Records with the same CDR3 protein are collapsed into one entry carrying the most frequent genes and DNA. The sample table shows hundreds of thousands of distinct CDR3 sequences, and more than 30% are seen once. The biggest ten clones account for roughly 15% of the sample. The treatment or condition label here, explained by the study, means: in vitro stimulation with specific CMV peptide epitopes to enrich CMV-specific T cells.

This sequence originates from a human donor in good health (CMV status not recorded). Some clones in this sample may be carry-over from other donors' samples. The sample here was cultured PBMCs, taken from culture after CMV antigen stimulation. This sequence uses TRBV7-6 and TRBJ2-3; the D gene is perhaps TRBD2, from 5 matching bases. The CDR3 reads as follows: CASSLGGGSSTDTQYF. The DNA is as follows: TGTGCCAGCAGCTTAGGAGGCGGGTCTAGCACAGATACGCAGTATTTT.